The TCR beta chain described here comes from a study of T cells after yellow fever vaccination. Study as a whole: Fractions containing few cells were prepared with SMART-Seq v4 Ultra Low Input. General study points: The study re-detected most primary-vaccination clones after the booster (about 96% CD4, 80% to 90% CD8).

Generation of TCR cDNA used 5'RACE template switching (which added a universal primer site and UMIs). Via MiXCR, TCRdb re-called the 5' RACE reads, giving one row per CDR3 protein. The sample shows 200,000 to 300,000 distinct CDR3 sequences, 6.5% to 7.5% of them seen only once. This clonotype was detected ten times or more. As yet, its antigen is unknown. The CDR3 runs to 16 residues. Germline V gene lookup returns CDR1 SGHVS and CDR2 FNYEAQ. Trimming stripped 1 base from V and 6 bases from J, with 15 bases between. Sequencing used CD4+ T cells sorted from PBMCs, obtained on the day of the yellow fever booster vaccination. The rearrangement uses TRBV7-6 and TRBJ2-2; no firm D call. The receptor comes from a man aged 30-40 years who received the YFV17D yellow fever vaccine. CDR3 residues: CASSLEVRTLAGELFF. CDR3 bases: TGTGCCAGCAGCTTAGAAGTGCGGACGCTCGCCGGGGAGCTGTTTTTT.